A single T cell receptor (beta chain) is shown here with its context. As yet, its antigen is unknown. The sample is drawn from a study of T cells after posttransplantation cyclophosphamide. Whole-study findings and limits: Tissue-infiltrating T cells from skin or gut overlapped little with blood T cells. Later post-transplant blood repertoires were often dominated by donor CD8+ memory clones.

The CDR3 runs 17 residues. Trimming at V came to 2 bases and at J to 1 base, leaving 5 bases not matched to a gene. Germline assignment: CDR1 MGHRA and CDR2 YSYEKL. Some clones are missing from TCRdb's copy, which holds only in-frame ones; the method was immunoSEQ multiplex PCR. Seen here are about 21,000 clones, roughly 98% observed once, and the top ten hold about 0.13%. This rearrangement joins TRBV4-1 to TRBJ2-1; 10 bases fit TRBD2. The sample consisted of naive CD8+ T cells sorted from PBMCs. The TCR sequence derives from a man aged 40-50 years in good health, CMV-negative, and a related stem cell transplant donor. The CDR3 loop is CASSQYGLADSYNEQFF. The CDR3 coding sequence is TGCGCCAGCAGCCAATACGGACTAGCGGATTCCTACAATGAGCAGTTCTTC.